This T cell receptor beta chain was identified during a study of control samples from healthy donors and cancer patients. This CDR3 has 17 residues. Losses at the gene ends were 8 bases for V and 2 bases for J; bases not matched to a gene: 13. Germline V CDR1 and CDR2: MNHEY, SVGEGT. The table came from immunoSEQ multiplex PCR; TCRdb's copy has only in-frame clones and leaves some out. This sample has around 80,000 clones, with around nine tenths found just once. The V and J genes are TRBV6-2 or TRBV6-3 and TRBJ2-3, with 10 positions matching TRBD2. Sequencing input: blood. This TCR was sampled from a woman between 50 and 59 years old in good health. CDR3 sequence: CASRLGLAGAPTDTQYF. As DNA, the CDR3 is TGTGCCAGCCGCCTTGGGCTAGCGGGGGCTCCCACAGATACGCAGTATTTT.